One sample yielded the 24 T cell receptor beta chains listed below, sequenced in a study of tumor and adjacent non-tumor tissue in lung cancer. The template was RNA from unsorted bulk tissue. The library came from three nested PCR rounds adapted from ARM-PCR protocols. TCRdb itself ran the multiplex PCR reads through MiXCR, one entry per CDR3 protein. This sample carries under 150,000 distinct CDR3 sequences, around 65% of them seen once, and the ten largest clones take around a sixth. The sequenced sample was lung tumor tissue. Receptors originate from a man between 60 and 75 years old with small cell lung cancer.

The CDR3 loop reads CSALPGQDPYEQYF. CDR3 nucleotides: TGCAGTGCACTTCCGGGACAGGACCCCTACGAGCAGTACTTC. The rearrangement uses TRBV20-1 and TRBJ2-7, with 8 bases that match TRBD1. V was pared by 6 bases and J by 2 bases, with 9 bases of the junction left unmatched. CDR1 and CDR2 (germline): DFQATT, SNEGSKA (reference sequence). CDR3 length: 14 amino acids.

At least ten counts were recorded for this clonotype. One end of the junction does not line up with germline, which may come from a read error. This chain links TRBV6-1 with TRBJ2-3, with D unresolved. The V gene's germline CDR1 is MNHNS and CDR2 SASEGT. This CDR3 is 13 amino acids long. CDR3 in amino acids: CASNEWSTDTQYF. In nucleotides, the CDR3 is TGTGCCAGCAATGAATGGTCCACAGATACGCAGTATTTT.

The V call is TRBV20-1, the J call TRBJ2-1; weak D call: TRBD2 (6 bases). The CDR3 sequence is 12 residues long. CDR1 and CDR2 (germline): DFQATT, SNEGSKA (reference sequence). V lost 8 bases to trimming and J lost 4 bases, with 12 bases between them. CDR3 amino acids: CSTYGTYNEQFF. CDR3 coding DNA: TGCAGTACTTACGGGACTTACAATGAGCAGTTCTTC.

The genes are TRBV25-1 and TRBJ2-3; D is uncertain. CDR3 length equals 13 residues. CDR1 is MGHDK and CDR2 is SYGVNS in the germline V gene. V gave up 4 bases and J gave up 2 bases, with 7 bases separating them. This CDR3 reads CASSVLYTDTQYF. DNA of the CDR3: TGTGCCAGCAGTGTCCTTTACACAGATACGCAGTATTTT.

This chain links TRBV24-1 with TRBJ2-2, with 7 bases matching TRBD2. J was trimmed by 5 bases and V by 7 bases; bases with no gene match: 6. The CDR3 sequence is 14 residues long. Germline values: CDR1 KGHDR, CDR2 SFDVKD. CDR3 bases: TGTGCCACCAGAACTAGCGTAGGGACCGGGGAGCTGTTTTTT. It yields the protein CATRTSVGTGELFF.

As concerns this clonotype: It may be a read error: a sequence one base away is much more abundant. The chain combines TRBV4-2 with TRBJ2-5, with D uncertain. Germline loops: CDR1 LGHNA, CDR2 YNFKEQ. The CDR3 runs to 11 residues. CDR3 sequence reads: CTSSLGGTQYF. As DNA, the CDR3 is TGTACCAGCAGCCTGGGCGGGACCCAGTACTTC.

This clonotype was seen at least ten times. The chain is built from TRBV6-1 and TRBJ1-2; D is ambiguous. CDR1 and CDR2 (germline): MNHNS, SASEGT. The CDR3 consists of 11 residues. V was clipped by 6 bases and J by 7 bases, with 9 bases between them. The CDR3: CASRLRGGYTF. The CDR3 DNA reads TGTGCCAGCAGACTCCGTGGTGGCTACACCTTC.

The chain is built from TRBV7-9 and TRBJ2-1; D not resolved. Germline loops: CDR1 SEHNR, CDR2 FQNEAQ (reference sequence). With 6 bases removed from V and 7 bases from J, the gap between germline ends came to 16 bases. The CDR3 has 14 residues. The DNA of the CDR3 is TGTGCCAGCAGTATCACACGACCTTATAATGAGCAGTTCTTC. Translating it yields CASSITRPYNEQFF. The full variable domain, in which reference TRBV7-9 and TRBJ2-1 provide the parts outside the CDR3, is DTGVSQNPRHKITKRGQNVTFRCDPISEHNRLYWYRQTLGQGPEFLTYFQNEAQLEKSRLLSDRFSAERPKGSFSTLEIQRTEQGDSAMYLCASSITRPYNEQFFGPGTRLTVL.

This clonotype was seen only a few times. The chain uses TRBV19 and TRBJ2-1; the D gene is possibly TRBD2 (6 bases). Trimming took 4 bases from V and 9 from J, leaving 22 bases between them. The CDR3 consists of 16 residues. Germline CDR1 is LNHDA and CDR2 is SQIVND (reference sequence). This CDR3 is CASSTHARLGTVEQFF. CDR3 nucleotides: TGTGCCAGTAGTACCCACGCCCGACTAGGCACGGTTGAGCAGTTCTTC.

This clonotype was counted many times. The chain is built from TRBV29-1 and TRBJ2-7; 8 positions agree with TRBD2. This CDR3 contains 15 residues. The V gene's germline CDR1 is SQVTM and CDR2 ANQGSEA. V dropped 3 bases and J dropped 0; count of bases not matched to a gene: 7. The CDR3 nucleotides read TGCAGCGTTGAGTTCACTAGCGGTTTCTCCTACGAGCAGTACTTC. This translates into CSVEFTSGFSYEQYF.

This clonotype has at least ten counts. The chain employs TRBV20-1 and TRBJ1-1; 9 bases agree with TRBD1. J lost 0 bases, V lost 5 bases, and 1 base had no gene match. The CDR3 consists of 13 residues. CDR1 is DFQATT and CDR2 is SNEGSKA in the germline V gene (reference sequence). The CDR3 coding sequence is TGCAGTGCTTGGACAGGGGTGAACACTGAAGCTTTCTTT. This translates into CSAWTGVNTEAFF.

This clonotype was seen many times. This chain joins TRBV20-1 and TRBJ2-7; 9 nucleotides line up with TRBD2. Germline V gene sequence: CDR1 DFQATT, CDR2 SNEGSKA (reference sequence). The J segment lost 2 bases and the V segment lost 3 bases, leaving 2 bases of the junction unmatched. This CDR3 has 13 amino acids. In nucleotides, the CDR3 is TGCAGTGCTAGGCGGGAGGGCCCCTACGAGCAGTACTTC. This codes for CSARREGPYEQYF.

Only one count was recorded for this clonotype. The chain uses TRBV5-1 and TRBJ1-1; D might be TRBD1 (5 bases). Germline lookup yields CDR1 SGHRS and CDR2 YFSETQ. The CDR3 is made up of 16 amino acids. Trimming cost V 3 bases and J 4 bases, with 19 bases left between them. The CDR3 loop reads CASSSCYDTGGTEAFF. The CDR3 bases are TGCGCCAGCAGCTCTTGTTATGATACGGGGGGCACTGAAGCTTTCTTT.

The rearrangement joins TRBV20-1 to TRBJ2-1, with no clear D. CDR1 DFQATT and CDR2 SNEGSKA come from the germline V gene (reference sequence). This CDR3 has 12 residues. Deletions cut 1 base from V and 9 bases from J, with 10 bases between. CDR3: CSARGLHTEQFF. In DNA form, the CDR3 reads TGCAGTGCTAGAGGATTGCACACTGAGCAGTTCTTC.

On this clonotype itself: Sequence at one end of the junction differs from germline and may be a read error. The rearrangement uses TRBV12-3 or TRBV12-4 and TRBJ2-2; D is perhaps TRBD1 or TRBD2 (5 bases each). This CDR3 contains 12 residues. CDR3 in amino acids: CVSNPQGGELFF. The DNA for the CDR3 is TGTGTCAGCAATCCCCAGGGTGGGGAGCTGTTTTTC.

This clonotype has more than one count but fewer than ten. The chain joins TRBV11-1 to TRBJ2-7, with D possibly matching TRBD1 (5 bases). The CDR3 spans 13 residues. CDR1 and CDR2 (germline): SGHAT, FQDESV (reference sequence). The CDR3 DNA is TGTGCCAGTAGCTTAGGCAGGGCCAACAAGCAGTACGTC. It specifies CASSLGRANKQYV.

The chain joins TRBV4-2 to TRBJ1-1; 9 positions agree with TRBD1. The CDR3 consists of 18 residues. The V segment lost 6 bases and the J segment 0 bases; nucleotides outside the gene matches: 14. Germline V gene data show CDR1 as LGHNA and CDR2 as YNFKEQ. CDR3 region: CASRDMTGGVLLNTEAFF. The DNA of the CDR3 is TGTGCCAGCAGGGATATGACAGGGGGGGTTCTATTGAACACTGAAGCTTTCTTT.

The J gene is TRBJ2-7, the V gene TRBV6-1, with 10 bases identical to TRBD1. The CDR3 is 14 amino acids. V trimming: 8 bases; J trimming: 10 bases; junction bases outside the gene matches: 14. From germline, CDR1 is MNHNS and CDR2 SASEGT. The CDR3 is CASGGTGAFGGQYV. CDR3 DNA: TGTGCCAGCGGCGGGACAGGGGCCTTTGGGGGACAGTACGTC.

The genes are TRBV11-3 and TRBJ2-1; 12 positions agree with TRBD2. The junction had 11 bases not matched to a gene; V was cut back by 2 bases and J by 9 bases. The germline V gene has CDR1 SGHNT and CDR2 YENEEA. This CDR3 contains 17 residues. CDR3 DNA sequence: TGTGCCAGCAGCTTAATCGTATCGGCTAGCGGGAGGGTTGAGCAGTTCTTC. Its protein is CASSLIVSASGRVEQFF.

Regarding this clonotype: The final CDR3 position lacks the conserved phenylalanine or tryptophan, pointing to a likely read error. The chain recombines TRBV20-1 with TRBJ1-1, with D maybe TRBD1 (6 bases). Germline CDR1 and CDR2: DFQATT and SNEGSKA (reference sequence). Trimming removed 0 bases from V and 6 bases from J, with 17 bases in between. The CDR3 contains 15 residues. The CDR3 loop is CSARDYREGSAEAFY. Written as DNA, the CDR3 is TGCAGTGCTAGAGATTACAGGGAAGGGAGCGCTGAAGCTTTCTAT.

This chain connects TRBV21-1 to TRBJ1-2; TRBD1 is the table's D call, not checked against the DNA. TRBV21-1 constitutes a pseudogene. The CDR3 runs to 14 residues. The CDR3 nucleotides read TGTGGAGGCCCAAAAGCATGGGGGGGCTATGGCTACACCTTC. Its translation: CGGPKAWGGYGYTF.

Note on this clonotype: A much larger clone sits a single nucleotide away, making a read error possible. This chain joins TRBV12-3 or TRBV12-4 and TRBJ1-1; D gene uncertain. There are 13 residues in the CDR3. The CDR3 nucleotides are TGTGTCAGCAGTCGGCAGTCTCGAACTGAAGCTTTCTTT. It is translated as CVSSRQSRTEAFF.

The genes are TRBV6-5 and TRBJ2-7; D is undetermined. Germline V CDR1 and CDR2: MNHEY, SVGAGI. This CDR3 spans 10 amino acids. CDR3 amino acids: CARPGCEQHV. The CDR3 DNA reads TGTGCCAGGCCTGGGTGCGAGCAGCACGTC.

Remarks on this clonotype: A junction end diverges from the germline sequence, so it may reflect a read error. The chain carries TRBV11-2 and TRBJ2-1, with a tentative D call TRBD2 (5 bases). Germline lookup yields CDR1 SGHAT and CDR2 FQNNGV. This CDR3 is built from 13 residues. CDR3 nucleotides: TGCGCTAGCACCTTCGTGCTCAACAATGAGCAGTTCTTC. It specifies CASTFVLNNEQFF.